The sequence of this T cell receptor (beta chain) was determined in a study of beta chain features in type 1 diabetes. Study-wide findings and caveats: An over-representation of cells with high TCR expression could result from cDNA sequencing. The naive, central memory and Treg TCRB repertoires of patients appeared to be more similar to one another than those of healthy donors.

The CDR3 runs to 15 residues. Germline values: CDR1 SGHNT, CDR2 YYREEE (reference sequence). The germline V and J ends were trimmed by 3 bases and 7 bases, with 14 bases remaining between them. Post-sort purity exceeded 98% for all sorted populations. For this clone: Its antigen remains unknown.

Expressed TCRB transcripts got sequenced, as all isolated RNA was reverse transcribed. The average output of naive, central memory and regulatory T cell samples was approximately 3.8 million reads. Sequenced by immunoSEQ multiplex PCR; TCRdb stores in-frame clones only, minus some. This sample has hundreds of thousands of clones; about a sixth occur once, and the top ten carry approximately 0.099%. Sequenced input: naive CD4+ T cells from blood. This clonotype was obtained from a man between 18 and 29 years old in good health. V gene TRBV5-4 combines with J gene TRBJ1-6, with D tentatively TRBD1 (6 bases). In DNA, the CDR3 is TGTGCCAGCAGCTCCCAACAGGGAGGGAATTCACCCCTCCACTTT. Amino acids: CASSSQQGGNSPLHF.